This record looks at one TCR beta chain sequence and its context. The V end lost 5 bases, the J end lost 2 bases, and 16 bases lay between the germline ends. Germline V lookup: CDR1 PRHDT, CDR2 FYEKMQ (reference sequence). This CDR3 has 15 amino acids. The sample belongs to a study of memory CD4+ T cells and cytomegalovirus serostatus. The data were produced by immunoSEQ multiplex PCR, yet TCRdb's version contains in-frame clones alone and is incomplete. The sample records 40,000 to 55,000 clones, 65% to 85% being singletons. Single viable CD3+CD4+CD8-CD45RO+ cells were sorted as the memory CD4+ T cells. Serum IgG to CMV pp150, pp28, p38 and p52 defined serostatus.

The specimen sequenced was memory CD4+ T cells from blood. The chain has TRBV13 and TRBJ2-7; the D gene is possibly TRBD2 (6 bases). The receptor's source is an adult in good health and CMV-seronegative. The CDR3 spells CASSRRTTRAYEQYF. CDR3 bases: TGTGCCAGCAGCCGACGGACTACACGAGCCTACGAGCAGTACTTC.